This T cell receptor beta chain was profiled in a study of PD-L1 blockade in urothelial cancer. Overall study context: Atezolizumab 1,200 mg was given intravenously every 3 weeks, starting 2014. Typically, measured as a median, blood samples had 140,000 or so T cells. Patients had received 0 to 3 prior chemotherapy regimens.

The length of the CDR3 is 17 residues. The V segment lost 5 bases and the J segment 8 bases; nucleotides outside the gene matches: 13. The V gene's germline CDR1 is ENHRY and CDR2 SYGVKD. Some clones are missing from TCRdb's copy, which holds only in-frame ones; the method was immunoSEQ multiplex PCR. The profile shows about 30,000 clones, 89% of them singletons. Described time point: peripheral blood 6 weeks after treatment start. Samples spanned pretreatment and treatment, with 1 to 8 time points per patient. Material: PBMCs, obtained around atezolizumab (anti-PD-L1) treatment. This clonotype was sampled from a man at least 80 years old with urothelial cancer. This chain links TRBV10-3 with TRBJ2-1; the match to TRBD2 covers 12 bases. The CDR3 here is CAISSVGLAGLGDEQFF. For the CDR3, the DNA is TGTGCCATCAGTTCAGTTGGACTAGCGGGATTAGGCGATGAGCAGTTCTTC.